This T cell receptor beta chain was observed in a study of T cell repertoires in cytomegalovirus infection. As for the study in general: Selection of CMV epitopes for the study included recently identified HLA-C-restricted and well-studied HLA-B-restricted ones. Signatures in public TCR beta sequences pointed to both CMV infection and matching HLA type. Whole-study results and caveats: Carriers of CMV plus the relevant HLA were identified by cumulative public TCR beta family frequency. The ex vivo response showed dominance by HLA-C-restricted CMV-specific TCR beta clonotypes.

TCRdb redid the calling of the reads with MiXCR, one entry per CDR3 protein. The table records 49,000 or so distinct CDR3 sequences, approximately 19% of them present only once. V dropped 6 bases and J dropped 1; count of bases not matched to a gene: 6. The CDR3 consists of 17 residues. Per the germline V gene, CDR1 is SNHLY and CDR2 is FYNNEI. This clonotype was found many times. Its antigen remains unidentified. The sample in question was CD8+ T cells from cultured PBMCs, obtained from culture after CMV antigen stimulation. The rearrangement links TRBV2 to TRBJ2-1; 13 bases align to TRBD2. This receptor was identified in a human donor in good health (CMV status not recorded). Some clones in this sample may be carry-over from other donors' samples. DNA of the CDR3: TGTGCCAGCAGCCCAGGGACTAGCGGGAAGTCCTACAATGAGCAGTTCTTC. Amino acids: CASSPGTSGKSYNEQFF.